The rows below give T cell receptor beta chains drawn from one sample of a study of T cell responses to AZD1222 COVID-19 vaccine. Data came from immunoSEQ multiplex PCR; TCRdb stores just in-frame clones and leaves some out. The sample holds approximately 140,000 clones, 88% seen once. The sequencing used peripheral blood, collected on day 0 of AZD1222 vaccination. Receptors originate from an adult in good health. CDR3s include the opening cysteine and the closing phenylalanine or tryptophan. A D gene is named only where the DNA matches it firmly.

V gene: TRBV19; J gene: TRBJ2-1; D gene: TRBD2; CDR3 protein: CASSMPCGGPCNEQFF
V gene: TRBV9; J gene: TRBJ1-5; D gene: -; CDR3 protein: CASSVGPSGQPQHF
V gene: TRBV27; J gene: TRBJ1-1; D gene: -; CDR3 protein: CASWHRRNTEAFF
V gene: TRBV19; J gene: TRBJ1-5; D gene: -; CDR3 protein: CASNYRREGQPQHF
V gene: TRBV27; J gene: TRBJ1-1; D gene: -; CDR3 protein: CASRPGGTNTEAFF
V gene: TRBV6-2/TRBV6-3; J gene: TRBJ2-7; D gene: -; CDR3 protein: CASSTTRPGVGRDFSEQYF
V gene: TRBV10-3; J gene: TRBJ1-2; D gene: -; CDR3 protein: CAISESDNPGYTF
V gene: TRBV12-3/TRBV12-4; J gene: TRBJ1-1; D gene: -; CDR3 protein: CASSLQGNTEAFF
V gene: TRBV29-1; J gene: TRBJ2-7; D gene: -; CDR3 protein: CSVVNTVTYEQYF
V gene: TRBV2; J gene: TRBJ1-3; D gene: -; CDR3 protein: CASRDTGGNTIYF
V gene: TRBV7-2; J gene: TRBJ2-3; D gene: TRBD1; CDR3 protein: CASSFLGQPTDTQYF
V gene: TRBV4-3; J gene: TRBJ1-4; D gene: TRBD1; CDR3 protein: CASSQGVDRERKLFF
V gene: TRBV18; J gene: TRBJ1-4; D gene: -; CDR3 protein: CASSPREGVNEKLFF
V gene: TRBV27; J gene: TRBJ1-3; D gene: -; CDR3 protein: CASSSGPGSGNTIYF
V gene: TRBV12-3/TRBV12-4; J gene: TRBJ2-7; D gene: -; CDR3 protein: CASSLDHYEQYF
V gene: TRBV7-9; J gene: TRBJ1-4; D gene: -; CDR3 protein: CASRGNREKLFF
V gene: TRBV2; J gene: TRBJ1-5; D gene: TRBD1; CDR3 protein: CASSRTGEYQPQHF
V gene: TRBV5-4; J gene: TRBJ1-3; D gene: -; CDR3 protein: CASSSGGRNSGNTIYF
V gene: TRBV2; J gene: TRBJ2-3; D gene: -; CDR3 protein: CASSELSNTQYF
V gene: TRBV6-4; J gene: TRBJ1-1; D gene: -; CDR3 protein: CASSRVSGRGSVTEAFF
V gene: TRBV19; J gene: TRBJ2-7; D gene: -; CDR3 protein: CASSQEGVSYEQYF
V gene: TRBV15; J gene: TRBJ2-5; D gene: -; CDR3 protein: CATSRDRTSRTQYF
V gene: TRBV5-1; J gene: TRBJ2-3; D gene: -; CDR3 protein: CASSGEVGPITDTQYF
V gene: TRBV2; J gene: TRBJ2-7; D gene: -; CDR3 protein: CASSEKGTTYEQYF
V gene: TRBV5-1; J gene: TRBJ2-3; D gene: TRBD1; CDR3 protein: CASRTGAGDTQYF
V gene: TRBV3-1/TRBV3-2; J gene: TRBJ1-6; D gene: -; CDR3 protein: CASSPGIFYNSPLHF
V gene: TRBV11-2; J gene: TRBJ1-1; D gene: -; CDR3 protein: CASSLRFVQGGGGTEAFF
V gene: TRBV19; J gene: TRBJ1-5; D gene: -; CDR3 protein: CASSIPGASNQPQHF
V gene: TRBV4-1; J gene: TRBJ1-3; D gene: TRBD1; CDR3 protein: CASSPDRGARSGNTIYF
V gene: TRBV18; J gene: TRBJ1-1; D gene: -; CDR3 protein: CASSPESGVTEAFF
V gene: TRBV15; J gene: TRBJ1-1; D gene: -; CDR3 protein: CATSRAQSTGTNTEAFF
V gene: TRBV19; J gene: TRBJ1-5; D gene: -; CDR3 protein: CASSSRGIQPQHF
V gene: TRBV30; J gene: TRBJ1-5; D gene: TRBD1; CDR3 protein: CAWRPGYRGKNQPQHF
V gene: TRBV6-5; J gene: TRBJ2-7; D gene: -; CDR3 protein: CASSYDRRTYEQYF
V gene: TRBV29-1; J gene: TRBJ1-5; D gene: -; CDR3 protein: CSVTTGQSLPGQPQHF
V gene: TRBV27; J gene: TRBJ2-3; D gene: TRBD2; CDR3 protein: CASSLASGSGLRDTQYF
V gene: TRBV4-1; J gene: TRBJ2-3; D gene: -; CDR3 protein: CASSQAGVDTQYF
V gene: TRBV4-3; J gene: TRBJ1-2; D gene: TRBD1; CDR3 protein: CASSQDRTGIYGYTF
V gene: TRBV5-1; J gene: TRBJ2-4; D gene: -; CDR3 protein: CASSLEPGSGGIQYF
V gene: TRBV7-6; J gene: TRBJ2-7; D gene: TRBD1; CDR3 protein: CASSLRQGVHEQYF
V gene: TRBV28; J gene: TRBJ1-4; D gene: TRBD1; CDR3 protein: CASRTGGYEKLFF
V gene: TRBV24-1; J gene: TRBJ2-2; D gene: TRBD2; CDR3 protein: CATSPWEGSTGELFF
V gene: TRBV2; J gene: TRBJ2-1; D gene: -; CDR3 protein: CASILTQGIDNEQFF
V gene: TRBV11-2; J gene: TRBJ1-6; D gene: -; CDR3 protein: CASSPQLGSPLHF